The text below deals with one T cell receptor (beta chain). Time point defined: after trial treatment. As to treatment: LDRT plus nivolumab, ipilimumab, low-dose cyclophosphamide and aspirin (RACIN trial). Patients deemed eligible presented with advanced solid tumors lacking tumor-infiltrating lymphocytes. The source of the sample is a study of low-dose radiotherapy and immunotherapy resistance in tumors. TRAV- and TRBV-specific primers primed first-strand cDNA, covering alpha and beta chains. With a V-primer adapter and a constant-region primer, TCRs were amplified for about 22 PCR cycles. mRNA isolates were amplified via in vitro transcription. TCRdb used MiXCR to reprocess the reads, holding one entry per CDR3 protein. This table has about 100,000 distinct CDR3 sequences, under 25% appearing once. The receptor comes from a male donor with prostate cancer. Source: PBMCs, taken after low-dose radiotherapy plus immunotherapy.

CDR3 amino acids: CASSYRGGGTEAFF. CDR3 DNA: TGTGCCAGCAGTTACCGGGGGGGGGGCACTGAAGCTTTCTTT. The chain is built from TRBV6-8 and TRBJ1-1; possibly TRBD1 for D (5 bases). CDR3 length: 14 amino acids. The germline V gene has CDR1 MNHGY and CDR2 SAAAGT. Deletions cut 2 bases from V and 4 bases from J, with 11 bases between.